The T cell receptor beta chain under discussion was sequenced for a study of shared clonotypes between healthy human individuals. The CDR3 sequence is 15 residues long. The V and J ends lost 6 bases and 3 bases respectively, with 18 bases between them. CDR1 is SEHNR, CDR2 FQNEAQ, per germline (reference sequence). The method was immunoSEQ multiplex PCR; TCRdb's version includes in-frame clones alone and lacks a portion of them. This sample has about 550,000 clones, with less than 97% found just once. Terminally differentiated effector memory CD45RA+ cells were left out of the naive CD8 fraction, which was CD45RO-negative and positively selected for CCR7.

The chain uses TRBV7-9 and TRBJ2-7; the D gene is possibly TRBD2 (6 bases). This TCR derives from a woman in her thirties in good health. Input material: naive CD8+ T cells sorted from blood. Here the CDR3 reads CASSRRDSRVYEQYF. DNA of the CDR3: TGTGCCAGCAGTCGCCGGGACTCCAGAGTCTACGAGCAGTACTTC.